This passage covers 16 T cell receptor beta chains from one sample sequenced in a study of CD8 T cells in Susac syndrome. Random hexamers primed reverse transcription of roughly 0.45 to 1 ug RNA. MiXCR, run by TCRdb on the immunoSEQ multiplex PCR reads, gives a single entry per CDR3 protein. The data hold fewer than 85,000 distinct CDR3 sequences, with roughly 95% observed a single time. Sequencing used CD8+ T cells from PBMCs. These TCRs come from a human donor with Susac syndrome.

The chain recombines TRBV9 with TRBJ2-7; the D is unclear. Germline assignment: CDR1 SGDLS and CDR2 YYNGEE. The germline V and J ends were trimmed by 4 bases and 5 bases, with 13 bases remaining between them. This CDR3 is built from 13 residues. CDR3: CASSSRGRDEQYF. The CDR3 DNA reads TGTGCCAGCAGCTCCCGAGGAAGGGACGAGCAGTACTTC.

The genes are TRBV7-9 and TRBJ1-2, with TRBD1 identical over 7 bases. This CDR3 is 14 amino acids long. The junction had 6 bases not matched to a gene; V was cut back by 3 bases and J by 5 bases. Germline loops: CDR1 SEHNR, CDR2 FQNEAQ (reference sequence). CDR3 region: CASSFTGEKYGYTF. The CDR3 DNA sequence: TGTGCCAGCAGCTTCACAGGGGAGAAGTATGGCTACACCTTC.

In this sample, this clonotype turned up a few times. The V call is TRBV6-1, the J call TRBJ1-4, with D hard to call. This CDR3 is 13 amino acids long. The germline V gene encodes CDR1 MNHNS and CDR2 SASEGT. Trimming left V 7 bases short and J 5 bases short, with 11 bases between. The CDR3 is CASTPLRNEKLFF. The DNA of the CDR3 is TGTGCCAGCACCCCCCTCCGGAATGAAAAACTGTTTTTT.

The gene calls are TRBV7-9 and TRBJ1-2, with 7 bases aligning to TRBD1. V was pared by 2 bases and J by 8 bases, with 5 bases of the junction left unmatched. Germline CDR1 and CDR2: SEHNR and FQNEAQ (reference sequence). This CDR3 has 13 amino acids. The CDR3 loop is CASSLPTGYGYTF. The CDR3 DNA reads TGTGCCAGCAGCTTACCGACAGGGTACGGCTACACCTTC.

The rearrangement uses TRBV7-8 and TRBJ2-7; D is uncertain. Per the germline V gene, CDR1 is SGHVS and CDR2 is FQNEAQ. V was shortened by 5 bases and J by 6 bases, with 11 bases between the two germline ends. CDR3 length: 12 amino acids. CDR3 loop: CASSQTPLEQYF. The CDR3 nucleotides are TGTGCCAGCAGCCAGACCCCTCTCGAGCAGTACTTC.

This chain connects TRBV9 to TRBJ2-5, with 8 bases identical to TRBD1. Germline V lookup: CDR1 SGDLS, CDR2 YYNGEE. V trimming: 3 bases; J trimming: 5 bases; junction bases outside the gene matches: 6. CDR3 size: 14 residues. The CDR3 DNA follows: TGTGCCAGCAGCGGGTGGACAGGGAGGGAGACCCAGTACTTC. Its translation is CASSGWTGRETQYF.

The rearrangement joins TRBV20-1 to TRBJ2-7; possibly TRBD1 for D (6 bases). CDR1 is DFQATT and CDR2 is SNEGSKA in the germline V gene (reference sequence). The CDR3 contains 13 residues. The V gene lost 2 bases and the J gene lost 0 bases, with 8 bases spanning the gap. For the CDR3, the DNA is TGCAGTGCTAGACAGGGGCTCTCCTACGAGCAGTACTTC. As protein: CSARQGLSYEQYF.

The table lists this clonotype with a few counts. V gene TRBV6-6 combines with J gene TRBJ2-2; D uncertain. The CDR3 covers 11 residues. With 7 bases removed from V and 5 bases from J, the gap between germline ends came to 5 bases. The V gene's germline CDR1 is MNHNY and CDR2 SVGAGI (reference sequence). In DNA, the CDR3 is TGTGCCAGCACCCCTACCGGGGAGCTGTTTTTT. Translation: CASTPTGELFF.

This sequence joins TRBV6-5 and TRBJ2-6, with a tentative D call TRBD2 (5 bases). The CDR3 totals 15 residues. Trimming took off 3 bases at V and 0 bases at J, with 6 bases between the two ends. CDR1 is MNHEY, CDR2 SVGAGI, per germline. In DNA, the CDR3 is TGTGCCAGCAGTTATCGGGGCTCTGGGGCCAACGTCCTGACTTTC. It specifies CASSYRGSGANVLTF.

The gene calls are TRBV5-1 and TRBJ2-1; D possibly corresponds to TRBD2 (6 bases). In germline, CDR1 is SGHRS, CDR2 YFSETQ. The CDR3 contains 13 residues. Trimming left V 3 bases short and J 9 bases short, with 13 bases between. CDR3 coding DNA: TGCGCCAGCAGCTACCGGGGAGGCGGTGAGCAGTTCTTC. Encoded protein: CASSYRGGGEQFF.

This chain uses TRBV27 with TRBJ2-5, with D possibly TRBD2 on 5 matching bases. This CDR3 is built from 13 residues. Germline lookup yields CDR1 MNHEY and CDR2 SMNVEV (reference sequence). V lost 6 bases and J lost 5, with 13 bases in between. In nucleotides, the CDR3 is TGTGCCAGCAGCCCAAGGGAGCGGGAGACCCAGTACTTC. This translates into CASSPRERETQYF.

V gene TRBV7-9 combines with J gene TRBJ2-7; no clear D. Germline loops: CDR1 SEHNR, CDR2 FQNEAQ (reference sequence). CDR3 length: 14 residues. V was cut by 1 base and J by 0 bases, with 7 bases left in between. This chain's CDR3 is CASSLVSSSYEQYF. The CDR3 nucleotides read TGTGCCAGCAGCTTAGTCAGTAGCTCCTACGAGCAGTACTTC.

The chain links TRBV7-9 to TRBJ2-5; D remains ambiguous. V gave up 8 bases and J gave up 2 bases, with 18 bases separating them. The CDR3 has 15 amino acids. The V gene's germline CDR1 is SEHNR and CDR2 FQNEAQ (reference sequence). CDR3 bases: TGTGCCAGCCTCCGGGTGGCTTCCAGACAAGAGACCCAGTACTTC. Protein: CASLRVASRQETQYF.

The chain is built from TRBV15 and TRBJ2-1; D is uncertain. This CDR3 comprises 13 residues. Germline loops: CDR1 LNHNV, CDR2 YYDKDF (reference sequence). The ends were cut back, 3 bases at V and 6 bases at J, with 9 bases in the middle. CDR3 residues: CATSRARINEQFF. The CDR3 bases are TGTGCCACCAGCAGGGCTAGGATCAATGAGCAGTTCTTC.

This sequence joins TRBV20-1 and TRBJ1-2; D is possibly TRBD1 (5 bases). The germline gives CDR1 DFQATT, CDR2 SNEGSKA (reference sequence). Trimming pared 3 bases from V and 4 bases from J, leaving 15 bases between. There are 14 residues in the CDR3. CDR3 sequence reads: CSARASEGAYGYTF. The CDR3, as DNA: TGCAGTGCTAGGGCCTCGGAAGGGGCCTATGGCTACACCTTC.

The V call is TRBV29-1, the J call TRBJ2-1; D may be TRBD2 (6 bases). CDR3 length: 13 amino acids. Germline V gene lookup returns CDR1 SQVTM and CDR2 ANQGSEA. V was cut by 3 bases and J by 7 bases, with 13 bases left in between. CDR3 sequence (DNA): TGCAGCGTTGAGGCGCGGGGAAGGAATGAGCAGTTCTTC. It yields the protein CSVEARGRNEQFF.